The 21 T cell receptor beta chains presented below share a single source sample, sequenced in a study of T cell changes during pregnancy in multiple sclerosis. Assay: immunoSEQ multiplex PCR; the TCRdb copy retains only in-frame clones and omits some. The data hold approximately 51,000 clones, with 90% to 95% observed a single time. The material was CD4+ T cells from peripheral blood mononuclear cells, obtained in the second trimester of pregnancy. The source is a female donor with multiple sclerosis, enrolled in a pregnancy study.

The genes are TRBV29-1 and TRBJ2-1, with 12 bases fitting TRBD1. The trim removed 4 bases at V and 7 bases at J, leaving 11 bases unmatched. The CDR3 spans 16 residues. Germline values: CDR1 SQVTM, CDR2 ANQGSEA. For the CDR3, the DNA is TGCAGCGTTGTACCCGGGACAGGGGGCAGTAAGAATGAGCAGTTCTTC. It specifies CSVVPGTGGSKNEQFF.

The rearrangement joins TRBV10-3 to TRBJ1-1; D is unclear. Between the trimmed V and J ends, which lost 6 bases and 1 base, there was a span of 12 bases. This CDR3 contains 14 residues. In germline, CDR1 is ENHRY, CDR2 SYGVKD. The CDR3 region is CAIRKRLANTEAFF. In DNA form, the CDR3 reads TGTGCCATCAGGAAGAGGTTAGCGAACACTGAAGCTTTCTTT.

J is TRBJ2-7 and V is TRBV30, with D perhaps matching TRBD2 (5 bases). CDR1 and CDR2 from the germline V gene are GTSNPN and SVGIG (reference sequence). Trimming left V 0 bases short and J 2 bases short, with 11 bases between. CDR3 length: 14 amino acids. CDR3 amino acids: CAWSVPRRTYEQYF. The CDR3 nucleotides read TGTGCCTGGAGTGTACCCCGGAGGACCTACGAGCAGTACTTC.

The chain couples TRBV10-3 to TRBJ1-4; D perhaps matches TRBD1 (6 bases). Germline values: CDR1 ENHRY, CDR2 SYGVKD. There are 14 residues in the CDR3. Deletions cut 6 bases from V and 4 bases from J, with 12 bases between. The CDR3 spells CAISRDTLNEKLFF. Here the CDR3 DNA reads TGTGCCATCAGCCGGGACACACTTAATGAAAAACTGTTTTTT.

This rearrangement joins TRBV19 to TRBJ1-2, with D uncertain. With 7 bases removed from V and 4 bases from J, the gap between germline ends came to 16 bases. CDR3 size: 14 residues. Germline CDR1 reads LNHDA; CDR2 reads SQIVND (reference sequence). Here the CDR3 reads CASIGVRGGYGYTF. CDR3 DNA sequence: TGTGCCAGTATAGGCGTCCGGGGAGGCTATGGCTACACCTTC.

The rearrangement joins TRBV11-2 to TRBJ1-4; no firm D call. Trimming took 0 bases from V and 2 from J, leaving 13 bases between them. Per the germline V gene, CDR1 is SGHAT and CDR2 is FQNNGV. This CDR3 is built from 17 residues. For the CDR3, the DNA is TGTGCCAGCAGCTTAGATCTTGGTCGGGGTACTAATGAAAAACTGTTTTTT. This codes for CASSLDLGRGTNEKLFF.

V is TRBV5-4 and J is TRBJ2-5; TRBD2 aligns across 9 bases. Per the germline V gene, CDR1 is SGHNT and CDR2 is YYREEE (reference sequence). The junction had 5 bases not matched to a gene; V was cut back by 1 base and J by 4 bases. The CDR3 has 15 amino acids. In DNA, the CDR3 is TGTGCCAGCAGCTTGTTAGTAGCGGGGGCAGAGACCCAGTACTTC. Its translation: CASSLLVAGAETQYF.

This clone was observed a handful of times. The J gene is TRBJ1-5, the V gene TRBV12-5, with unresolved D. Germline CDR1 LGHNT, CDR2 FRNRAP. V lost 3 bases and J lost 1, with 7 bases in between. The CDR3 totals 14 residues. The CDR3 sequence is CASGLTWSNQPQHF. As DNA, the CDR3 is TGTGCTAGTGGTTTAACTTGGAGCAATCAGCCCCAGCATTTT.

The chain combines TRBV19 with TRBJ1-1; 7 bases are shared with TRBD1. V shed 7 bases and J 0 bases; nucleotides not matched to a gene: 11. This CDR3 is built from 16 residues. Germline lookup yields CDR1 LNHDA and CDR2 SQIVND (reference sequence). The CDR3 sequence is CASTDRGQRMNTEAFF. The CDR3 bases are TGTGCCAGTACCGACCGGGGACAGCGGATGAACACTGAAGCTTTCTTT.

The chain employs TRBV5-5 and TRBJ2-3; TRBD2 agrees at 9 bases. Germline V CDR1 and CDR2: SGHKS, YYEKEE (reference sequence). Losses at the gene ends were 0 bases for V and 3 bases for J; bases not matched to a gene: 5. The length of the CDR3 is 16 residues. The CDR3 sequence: CASSLGAGGATDTQYF. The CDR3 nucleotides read TGTGCCAGCAGCTTGGGAGCGGGGGGTGCAACAGATACGCAGTATTTT. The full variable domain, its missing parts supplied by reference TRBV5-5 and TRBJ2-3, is DAGVTQSPTHLIKTRGQQVTLRCSPISGHKSVSWYQQVLGQGPQFIFQYYEKEERGRGNFPDRFSARQFPNYSSELNVNALLLGDSALYLCASSLGAGGATDTQYFGPGTRLTVL.

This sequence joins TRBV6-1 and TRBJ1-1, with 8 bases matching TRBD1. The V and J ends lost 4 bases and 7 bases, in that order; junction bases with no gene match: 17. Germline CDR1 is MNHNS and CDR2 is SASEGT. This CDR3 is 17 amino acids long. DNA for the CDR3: TGTGCCAGCAGTGGCTGGGGACAGGCCGATTTCATGGGTGAAGCTTTCTTT. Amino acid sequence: CASSGWGQADFMGEAFF.

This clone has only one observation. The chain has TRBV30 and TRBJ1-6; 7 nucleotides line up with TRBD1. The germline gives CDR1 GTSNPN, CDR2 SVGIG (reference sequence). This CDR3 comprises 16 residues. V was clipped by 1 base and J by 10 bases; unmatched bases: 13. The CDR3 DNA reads TGTGCCTGGAGTGCACCGACAGACAGGGTTCGGTCACCCCTCCACTTT. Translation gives CAWSAPTDRVRSPLHF. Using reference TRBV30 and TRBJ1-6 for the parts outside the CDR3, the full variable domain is SQTIHQWPATLVQPVGSPLSLECTVEGTSNPNLYWYRQAAGRGLQLLFYSVGIGQISSEVPQNLSASRPQDRQFILSSKKLLLSDSGFYLCAWSAPTDRVRSPLHFGNGTRLTVT.

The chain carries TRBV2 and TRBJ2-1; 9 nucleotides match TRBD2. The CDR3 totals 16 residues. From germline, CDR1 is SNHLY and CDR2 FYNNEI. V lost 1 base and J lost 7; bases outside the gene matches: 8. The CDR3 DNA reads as TGTGCCAGCAGTGAAGATAGGGCGGGGGGGCTAAATGAGCAGTTCTTC. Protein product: CASSEDRAGGLNEQFF.

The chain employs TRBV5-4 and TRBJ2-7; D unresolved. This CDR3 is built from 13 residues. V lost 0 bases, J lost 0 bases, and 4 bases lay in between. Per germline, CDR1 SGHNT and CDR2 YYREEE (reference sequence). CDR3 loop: CASSLAGSYEQYF. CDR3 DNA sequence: TGTGCCAGCAGCTTGGCGGGCTCCTACGAGCAGTACTTC.

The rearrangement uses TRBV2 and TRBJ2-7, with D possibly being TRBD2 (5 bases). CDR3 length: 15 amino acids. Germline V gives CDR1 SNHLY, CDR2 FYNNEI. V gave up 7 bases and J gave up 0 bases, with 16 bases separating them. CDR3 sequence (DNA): TGTGCCAGCAATGGGAGAAGGGCGAGCTCCTACGAGCAGTACTTC. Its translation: CASNGRRASSYEQYF.

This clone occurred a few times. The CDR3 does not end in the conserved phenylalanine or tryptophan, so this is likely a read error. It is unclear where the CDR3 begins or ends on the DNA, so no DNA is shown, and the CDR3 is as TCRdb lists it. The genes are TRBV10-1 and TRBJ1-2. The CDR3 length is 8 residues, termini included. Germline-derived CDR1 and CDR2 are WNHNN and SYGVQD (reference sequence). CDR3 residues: CVPVQKRY.

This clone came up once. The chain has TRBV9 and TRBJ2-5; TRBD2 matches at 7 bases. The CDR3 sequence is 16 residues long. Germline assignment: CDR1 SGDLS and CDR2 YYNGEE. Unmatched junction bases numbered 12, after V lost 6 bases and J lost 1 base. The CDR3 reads CASTMGVGGGQETQYF. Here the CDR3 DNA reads TGTGCCAGCACAATGGGAGTGGGCGGGGGCCAAGAGACCCAGTACTTC.

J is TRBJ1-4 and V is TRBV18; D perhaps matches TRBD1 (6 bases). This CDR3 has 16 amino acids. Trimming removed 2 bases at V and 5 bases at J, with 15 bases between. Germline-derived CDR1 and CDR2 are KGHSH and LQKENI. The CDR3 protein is CASSPFPGQGNEKLFF. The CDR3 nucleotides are TGTGCCAGCTCACCATTTCCGGGACAAGGGAATGAAAAACTGTTTTTT. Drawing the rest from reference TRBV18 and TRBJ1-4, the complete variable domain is NAGVMQNPRHLVRRRGQEARLRCSPMKGHSHVYWYRQLPEEGLKFMVYLQKENIIDESGMPKERFSAEFPKEGPSILRIQQVVRGDSAAYFCASSPFPGQGNEKLFFGSGTQLSVL.

The CDR3 loop is CASSVGTGGLSNYGYTF. For the CDR3, the DNA is TGTGCCAGCAGCGTAGGGACAGGGGGCCTTTCTAACTATGGCTACACCTTC. This rearrangement joins TRBV9 to TRBJ1-2; TRBD1 matches at 11 bases. This CDR3 is built from 17 residues. Germline trimming cut 0 bases from V and 0 bases from J; bases unmatched to any gene: 4. The germline V gene has CDR1 SGDLS and CDR2 YYNGEE.

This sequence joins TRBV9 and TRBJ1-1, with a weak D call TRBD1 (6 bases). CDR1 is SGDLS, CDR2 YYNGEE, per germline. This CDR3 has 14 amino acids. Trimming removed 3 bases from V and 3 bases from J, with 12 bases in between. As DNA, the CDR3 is TGTGCCAGCAGCGAGACAGCAGGGGACACTGAAGCTTTCTTT. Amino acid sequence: CASSETAGDTEAFF.

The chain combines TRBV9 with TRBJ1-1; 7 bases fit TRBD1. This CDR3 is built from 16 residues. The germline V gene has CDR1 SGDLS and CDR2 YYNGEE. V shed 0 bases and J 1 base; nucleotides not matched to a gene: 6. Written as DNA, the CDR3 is TGTGCCAGCAGCGTAGTAGGGGGACAGCCGAACACTGAAGCTTTCTTT. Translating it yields CASSVVGGQPNTEAFF.